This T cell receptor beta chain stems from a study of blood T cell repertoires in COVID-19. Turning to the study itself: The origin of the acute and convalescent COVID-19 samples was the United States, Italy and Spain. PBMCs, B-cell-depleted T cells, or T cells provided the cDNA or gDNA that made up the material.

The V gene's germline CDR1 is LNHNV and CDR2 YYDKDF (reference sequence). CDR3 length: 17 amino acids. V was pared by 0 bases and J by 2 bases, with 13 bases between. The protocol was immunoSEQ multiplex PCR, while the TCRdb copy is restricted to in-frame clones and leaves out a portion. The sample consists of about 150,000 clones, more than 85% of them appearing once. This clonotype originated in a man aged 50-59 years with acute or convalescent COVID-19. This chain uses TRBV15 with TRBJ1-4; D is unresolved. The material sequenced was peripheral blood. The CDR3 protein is CATSRDAGTTTNEKLFF. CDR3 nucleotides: TGTGCCACCAGCAGAGATGCGGGTACAACGACTAATGAAAAACTGTTTTTT.